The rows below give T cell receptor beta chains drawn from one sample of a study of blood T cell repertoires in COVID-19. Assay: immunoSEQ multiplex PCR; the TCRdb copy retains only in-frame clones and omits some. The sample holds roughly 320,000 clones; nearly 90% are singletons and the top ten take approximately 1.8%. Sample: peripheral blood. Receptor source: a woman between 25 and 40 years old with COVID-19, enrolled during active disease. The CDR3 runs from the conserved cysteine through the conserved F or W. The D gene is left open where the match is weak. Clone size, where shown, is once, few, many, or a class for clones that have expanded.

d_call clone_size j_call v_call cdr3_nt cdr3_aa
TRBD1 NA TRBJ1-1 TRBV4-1 TGCGCCACCAGGGGGGGGACTGAAGCTTTCTTT CATRGGTEAFF
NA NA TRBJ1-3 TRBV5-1 TGCGCCAGCAGCTTCGACACGGACAGTGGAAACACCATATATTTT CASSFDTDSGNTIYF
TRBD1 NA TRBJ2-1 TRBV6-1 TGTGCCAGCAGTGAGCAGGGGGAAGGGGAGCAGTTCTTC CASSEQGEGEQFF
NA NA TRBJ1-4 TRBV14 TGTGCCAGCAGCCTCACAGGGATGATTTATGAAAAACTGTTTTTT CASSLTGMIYEKLFF
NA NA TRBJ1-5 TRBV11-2 TGTGCCAGCAGCTTAGGTCACTCTCAGCCCCAGCATTTT CASSLGHSQPQHF
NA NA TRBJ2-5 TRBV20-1 TGCAGTGCCGGGGGACAAGAGACCCAGTACTTC CSAGGQETQYF
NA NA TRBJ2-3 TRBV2 TGTGCCAGCTCCGGGACACACAAAGTGGGAGATACGCAGTATTTT CASSGTHKVGDTQYF
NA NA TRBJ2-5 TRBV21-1 TGTGCCAGCAGCAAAGGGACAGGGGAAGAGACCCAGTACTTC CASSKGTGEETQYF
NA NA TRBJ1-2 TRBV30 TGTGCCTGGAGTGTATCCCGCTATGGCTACACCTTC CAWSVSRYGYTF
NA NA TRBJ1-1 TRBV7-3 TGTGCCAGCAGCTTTGGATACGGGACTGAAGCTTTCTTT CASSFGYGTEAFF
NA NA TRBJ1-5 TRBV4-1 TGCGCCAGCAGCTGGCCGGGGTACAATCAGCCCCAGCATTTT CASSWPGYNQPQHF
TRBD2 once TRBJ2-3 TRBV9 TGTGCCAGCAGCGTAGTAGGAAGCGGGGGGGCCCTTCATGATACGCAGTATTTT CASSVVGSGGALHDTQYF
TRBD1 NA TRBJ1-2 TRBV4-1 TGCGCCAGCAGCCAAGAAGACAGGGGATTTTATGGCTACACCTTC CASSQEDRGFYGYTF
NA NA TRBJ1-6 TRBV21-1 TGTGCCAGCAGCAAACCGGGGGAGGTCTCCTATAATTCACCCCTCCACTTT CASSKPGEVSYNSPLHF
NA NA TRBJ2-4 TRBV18 TGTGCCAGCTCACGGGCGGGAATAGCCAAAAACATTCAGTACTTC CASSRAGIAKNIQYF
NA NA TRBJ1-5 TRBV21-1 TGTGCCAGCAGCAAAGTCGTGGGGCTTCAGCCCCAGCATTTT CASSKVVGLQPQHF
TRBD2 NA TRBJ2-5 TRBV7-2 TGTGCCAGCAGCCCCAGACTAGCGGGGACCCAGTACTTC CASSPRLAGTQYF
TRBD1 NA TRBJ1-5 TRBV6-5 TGTGCCAGCAGCCCCGGGACAGGGAATCAGCCCCAGCATTTT CASSPGTGNQPQHF
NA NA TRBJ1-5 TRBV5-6 TGTGCCAGCAGCTTCAGTAATGGGGGCCTGAATCAGCCCCAGCATTTT CASSFSNGGLNQPQHF
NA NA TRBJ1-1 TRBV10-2 TGCGCCAGCAGTGAATCAGGGCGCGCGGGAGAAGCTTTCTTT CASSESGRAGEAFF
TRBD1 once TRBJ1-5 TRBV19 TGTGCCAGTAGCTCCTGGACAGGGAATAATCAGCCCCAGCATTTT CASSSWTGNNQPQHF
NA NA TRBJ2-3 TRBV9 TGTGCCAGCACCAGAGAGGGCCAAGGAGAGACAGATACGCAGTATTTT CASTREGQGETDTQYF
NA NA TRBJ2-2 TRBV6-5 TGTGCCAGCAGAATCCCAGGGGCCACCGGGGAGCTGTTTTTT CASRIPGATGELFF
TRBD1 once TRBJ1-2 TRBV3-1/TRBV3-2 TGTGCCAGCAGCCCTCGACAGGGCACCTATGGCTACACCTTC CASSPRQGTYGYTF
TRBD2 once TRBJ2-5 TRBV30 TGTGCCTGGAGGCTAGCGGGGGTGCAAGAGACCCAGTACTTC CAWRLAGVQETQYF
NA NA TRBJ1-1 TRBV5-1 TGCGCCAGCAGCCCGAACCGGGGAACTGAAGCTTTCTTT CASSPNRGTEAFF
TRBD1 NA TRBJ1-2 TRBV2 TGTGCCAGCAGTCTTGGACAGGGGGTTTTCTATGGCTACACCTTC CASSLGQGVFYGYTF
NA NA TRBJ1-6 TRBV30 TGTGCCTGGAGTTTGCGGGGTTCACCCCTCCACTTT CAWSLRGSPLHF
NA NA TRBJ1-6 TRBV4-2 TGTGCCAGCAGCCAAGATGCGGGAGATAATTCACCCCTCCACTTT CASSQDAGDNSPLHF
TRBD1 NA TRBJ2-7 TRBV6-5 TGTGCCAGCAGCGACCGACAGGGCTGGTACGAGCAGTACTTC CASSDRQGWYEQYF
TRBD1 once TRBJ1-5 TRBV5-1 TGCGCCAGCAGCTTAGGACAGGGGCAGCCCCAGCATTTT CASSLGQGQPQHF
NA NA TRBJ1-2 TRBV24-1 TGTGCCACCAGTGATCCTCGGGACAAAGCTAACTATGGCTACACCTTC CATSDPRDKANYGYTF
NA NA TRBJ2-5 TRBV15 TGTGCCACCAGTTGGGGCCAGGAGAACCAAGAGACCCAGTACTTC CATSWGQENQETQYF
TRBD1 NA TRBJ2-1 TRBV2 TGTGCCAGCAAAATGACAGGGGGAATTAGTAGTGAGCAGTTCTTC CASKMTGGISSEQFF
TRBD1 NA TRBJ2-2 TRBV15 TGTGCCACCAGCAGAGATAGTGGGCAGGGGGCTACCGGGGAGCTGTTTTTT CATSRDSGQGATGELFF
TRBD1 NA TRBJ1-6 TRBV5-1 TGCGCCAGCAGCCTGGGCGTCAGGACAGGGGAGGTTTCACCCCTCCACTTT CASSLGVRTGEVSPLHF
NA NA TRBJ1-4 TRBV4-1 TGCGCCAGCAGCCAAGTAAATAGGGGAACTGATGAAAAACTGTTTTTT CASSQVNRGTDEKLFF